The source of this TCR beta chain is a study of blood T cell repertoires in COVID-19. Repertoires were generated with immunoSEQ multiplex PCR, while TCRdb's copy carries only in-frame clones and drops some. Of approximately 300,000 clones in the sample, about nine tenths were seen once. This CDR3 is 17 amino acids long. Germline CDR1 and CDR2: SGHTA and FQGTGA. The ends were cut back, 7 bases at V and 0 bases at J, with 19 bases in the middle. This clone was observed a few times. Material: peripheral blood. This chain joins TRBV7-3 and TRBJ1-3; D is possibly TRBD1 (5 bases). The sequence came from a man between 18 and 29 years old with active or convalescent COVID-19. The CDR3 coding sequence is TGTGCCAGCACCAAAATAGGCCCGGGGGACTCTGGAAACACCATATATTTT. As protein: CASTKIGPGDSGNTIYF.